These 14 T cell receptor beta chains originate from one sample sequenced in a study of cytomegalovirus exposure and HLA in healthy donors (TCRdb year 2017). Library preparation was by the immunoSEQ multiplex PCR assay. This immuneACCESS table, as held by TCRdb, lists in-frame sequences with V and J called but not all clones. Of the missing ones, under half trace to an unresolved V gene in checked studies; the others have no known cause. The sample has some 180,000 clones on record, around nine tenths of them singletons. The top ten hold 6% to 8.5% of the sample. The material sequenced was PBMCs. The origin of the receptors is a man aged 30-40 years in good health and CMV-seropositive.

V and J are TRBV5-1 and TRBJ2-3, with D maybe TRBD1 (7 bases). This CDR3 contains 16 residues. Germline assignment: CDR1 SGHRS and CDR2 YFSETQ. Trimming removed 4 bases from V and 1 base from J, with 16 bases in between. The CDR3 region is CASSPRGTDRTDTQYF. Here the CDR3 DNA reads TGCGCCAGCAGCCCTCGCGGGACAGACCGCACAGATACGCAGTATTTT.

The chain uses TRBV2 and TRBJ1-2; D perhaps matches TRBD1 (6 bases). Trimming removed 1 base from V and 6 bases from J, with 9 bases in between. The CDR3 length is 13 residues. The germline gives CDR1 SNHLY, CDR2 FYNNEI. The DNA of the CDR3 is TGTGCCAGCAGTGAAGGTTGGGACAATGGCTACACCTTC. Translating it yields CASSEGWDNGYTF.

The chain uses TRBV11-2 and TRBJ1-1; TRBD1 might be the D (5 bases). The CDR3 is 13 residues long. V was cut by 5 bases and J by 5 bases, with 12 bases left in between. The germline V gene encodes CDR1 SGHAT and CDR2 FQNNGV. The CDR3 loop reads CASSTQGETEAFF. In DNA form, the CDR3 reads TGTGCCAGCAGCACTCAGGGTGAAACTGAAGCTTTCTTT.

This clone has just one count. J is TRBJ1-4 and V is TRBV18, with TRBD1 as a possible D gene (5 bases). Germline CDR1 reads KGHSH; CDR2 reads LQKENI. CDR3 size: 15 residues. V lost 2 bases and J 3 bases, leaving 10 bases between the germline ends. CDR3 in DNA: TGTGCCAGCTCACCAAATCAGGGTTCTAATGAAAAACTGTTTTTT. Translation gives CASSPNQGSNEKLFF.

This sequence joins TRBV7-6 and TRBJ2-7, with D unclear. Germline CDR1 SGHVS, CDR2 FNYEAQ. Trimming shortened V by 1 base and J by 3 bases, and 10 bases separated the two germline ends. The CDR3 has 14 residues. CDR3 protein: CASSLGSEIYEQYF. The CDR3 DNA reads as TGTGCCAGCAGCTTAGGGTCGGAGATCTACGAGCAGTACTTC.

This clone was picked up one time. The rearrangement uses TRBV28 and TRBJ2-3; weak D call: TRBD1 (5 bases). V lost 5 bases to trimming and J lost 2 bases, with 11 bases between them. This CDR3 comprises 14 residues. The germline V gene encodes CDR1 MDHEN and CDR2 SYDVKM. The CDR3 sequence is CASSPDSLTDTQYF. The CDR3 DNA follows: TGTGCCAGCAGTCCCGACAGCCTCACAGATACGCAGTATTTT.

The chain uses TRBV7-9 and TRBJ2-7, with TRBD1 matching over 7 bases. Germline V gene lookup returns CDR1 SEHNR and CDR2 FQNEAQ (reference sequence). With 4 bases clipped from V and 3 bases from J, the junction kept 3 bases outside the gene matches. The CDR3 length is 13 residues. The CDR3 nucleotides read TGTGCCAGCAGCTCGACAGGGTACTACGAGCAGTACTTC. Amino acid sequence: CASSSTGYYEQYF. Full variable domain (missing parts from reference TRBV7-9 and TRBJ2-7): DTGVSQNPRHKITKRGQNVTFRCDPISEHNRLYWYRQTLGQGPEFLTYFQNEAQLEKSRLLSDRFSAERPKGSFSTLEIQRTEQGDSAMYLCASSSTGYYEQYFGPGTRLTVT.

This chain links TRBV9 with TRBJ1-1; D ambiguous. This CDR3 has 14 residues. Germline V gene sequence: CDR1 SGDLS, CDR2 YYNGEE. With 2 bases removed from V and 1 base from J, the gap between germline ends came to 9 bases. DNA of the CDR3: TGTGCCAGCAGCGTCGTCGGCGGGAACACTGAAGCTTTCTTT. It translates to CASSVVGGNTEAFF.

The chain uses TRBV6-6 and TRBJ1-1; weak D call: TRBD1 (5 bases). V lost 2 bases, J lost 10 bases, and 14 bases lay in between. Germline lookup yields CDR1 MNHNY and CDR2 SVGAGI (reference sequence). This CDR3 has 13 residues. CDR3 region: CASSYQTAPGAFF. CDR3 coding DNA: TGTGCCAGCAGTTACCAGACAGCTCCAGGAGCTTTCTTT.

The CDR3 protein is CASSLNPTASGTYEQYF. CDR3 DNA: TGCGCCAGCAGCTTGAACCCCACCGCTAGCGGGACCTACGAGCAGTACTTC. J is TRBJ2-7 and V is TRBV5-1, with 9 nucleotides matching TRBD2. The CDR3 consists of 17 residues. The V gene's germline CDR1 is SGHRS and CDR2 YFSETQ. After removal of 1 base from V and 2 bases from J, the junction contained 10 bases not matched to a gene.

The V and J genes are TRBV7-2 and TRBJ1-5; the D is unclear. V was pared by 0 bases and J by 4 bases, with 4 bases between. Germline V gene data show CDR1 as SGHTA and CDR2 as FQGNSA. This CDR3 contains 13 residues. This CDR3 is CASSLANNQPQHF. The CDR3, as DNA: TGTGCCAGCAGCTTAGCAAATAATCAGCCCCAGCATTTT.

This chain links TRBV15 with TRBJ2-1; TRBD2 is a possible D gene (6 bases). Germline-derived CDR1 and CDR2 are LNHNV and YYDKDF (reference sequence). The CDR3 runs 16 residues. Trimming stripped 3 bases from V and 6 bases from J, with 18 bases between. The DNA of the CDR3 is TGTGCCACCAGCAGTGGCCTTCTAGCGTCAATCAATGAGCAGTTCTTC. It translates to CATSSGLLASINEQFF. Using reference TRBV15 and TRBJ2-1 for the parts outside the CDR3, the full variable domain is DAMVIQNPRYQVTQFGKPVTLSCSQTLNHNVMYWYQQKSSQAPKLLFHYYDKDFNNEADTPDNFQSRRPNTSFCFLDIRSPGLGDTAMYLCATSSGLLASINEQFFGPGTRLTVL.

The J gene is TRBJ1-5, the V gene TRBV6-1; D unclear. The CDR3 runs to 15 residues. The V end was cut by 2 bases, the J end by 0 bases, with 8 bases between. The germline CDR1 and CDR2 sequences are MNHNS and SASEGT. CDR3 in amino acids: CASSESVHSNQPQHF. CDR3 nucleotides: TGTGCCAGCAGTGAAAGTGTCCATAGCAATCAGCCCCAGCATTTT.

The rearrangement joins TRBV7-8 to TRBJ2-1; maybe TRBD2 (6 bases). V was clipped by 4 bases and J by 6 bases, with 13 bases between them. The length of the CDR3 is 14 residues. Germline V gene data show CDR1 as SGHVS and CDR2 as FQNEAQ. CDR3 sequence: CASSSGTGGNEQFF. DNA of the CDR3: TGTGCCAGCAGCTCTGGGACTGGCGGCAATGAGCAGTTCTTC. The full variable domain, rest sourced from reference TRBV7-8 and TRBJ2-1, is GAGVSQSPRYKVAKRGQDVALRCDPISGHVSLFWYQQALGQGPEFLTYFQNEAQLDKSGLPSDRFFAERPEGSVSTLKIQRTQQEDSAVYLCASSSGTGGNEQFFGPGTRLTVL.